These 5 T cell receptor beta chains were sequenced from one sample in a study of CD4 T cells in relation to SARS-CoV-2 and coronaviruses. The assay was immunoSEQ multiplex PCR, and TCRdb's table has in-frame clones only and misses some. The sample contains about 65,000 clones, 75% to 90% of which appear only once. CD4+ T cells from unexposed donors were obtained before the COVID-19 pandemic (2011-2018). Sequencing was carried out using memory CD4+ T cells from PBMCs. All receptors derive from a human donor in good health.

This sequence joins TRBV3-1 (or the pseudogene TRBV3-2) and TRBJ1-3; D is uncertain. V gave up 0 bases and J gave up 3 bases, with 9 bases separating them. Germline CDR1 and CDR2: LGHDT and YNNKEL (reference sequence). There are 15 residues in the CDR3. The DNA of the CDR3 is TGTGCCAGCAGCCAAGATTTACCTCATGGAAACACCATATATTTT. This translates into CASSQDLPHGNTIYF.

The chain combines TRBV5-4 with TRBJ1-2, with D uncertain. Trimming pared 4 bases from V and 5 bases from J, leaving 9 bases between. Germline V CDR1 and CDR2: SGHNT, YYREEE (reference sequence). The CDR3 runs to 12 residues. The DNA of the CDR3 is TGTGCCAGCAGCCAGGATGGGTATGGCTACACCTTC. Translated: CASSQDGYGYTF.

The chain has TRBV28 and TRBJ2-1; 10 nucleotides line up with TRBD1. This CDR3 is 14 amino acids long. Germline V lookup: CDR1 MDHEN, CDR2 SYDVKM. Trimming took 5 bases from V and 8 from J; bases not matched to a gene: 6. This chain's CDR3 is CASSRDRGGDEQFF. The CDR3 DNA reads TGTGCCAGCAGTCGGGACAGGGGTGGCGATGAGCAGTTCTTC.

In this sample, this clone turned up a few times. This sequence joins TRBV10-3 and TRBJ2-2, with D tentatively TRBD1 (6 bases). CDR3 length equals 13 residues. V was pared by 3 bases and J by 6 bases, with 8 bases between. In germline, CDR1 is ENHRY, CDR2 SYGVKD. The chain's CDR3 is CAISENRAGELFF. The CDR3 DNA reads TGTGCCATCAGTGAAAACAGGGCCGGGGAGCTGTTTTTT.

This clone has a single count. The chain combines TRBV7-9 with TRBJ1-2; D not resolved. CDR1 and CDR2 from the germline V gene are SEHNR and FQNEAQ (reference sequence). CDR3 length: 12 residues. The V end lost 5 bases, the J end lost 2 bases, and 6 bases lay between the germline ends. This chain's CDR3 is CASSTDNYGYTF. DNA of the CDR3: TGTGCCAGCAGCACGGACAACTATGGCTACACCTTC.